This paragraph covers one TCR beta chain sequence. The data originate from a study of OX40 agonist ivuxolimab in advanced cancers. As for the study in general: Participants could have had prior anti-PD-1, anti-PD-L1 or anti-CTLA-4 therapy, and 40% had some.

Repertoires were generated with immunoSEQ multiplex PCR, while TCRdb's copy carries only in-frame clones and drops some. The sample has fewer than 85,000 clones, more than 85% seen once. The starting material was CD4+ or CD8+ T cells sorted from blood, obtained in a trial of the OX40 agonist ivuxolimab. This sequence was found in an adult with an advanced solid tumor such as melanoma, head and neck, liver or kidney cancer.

The CDR3 protein is CASSASDRGNQPQHF. The CDR3 DNA reads as TGTGCCAGCAGCGCTAGCGACAGGGGCAATCAGCCCCAGCATTTT. The V and J genes are TRBV13 and TRBJ1-5, with 7 bases fitting TRBD1. The ends lost 5 bases at V and 2 bases at J; junction bases unmatched: 6. Germline V gene lookup returns CDR1 PRHDT and CDR2 FYEKMQ (reference sequence). CDR3 length equals 15 residues.